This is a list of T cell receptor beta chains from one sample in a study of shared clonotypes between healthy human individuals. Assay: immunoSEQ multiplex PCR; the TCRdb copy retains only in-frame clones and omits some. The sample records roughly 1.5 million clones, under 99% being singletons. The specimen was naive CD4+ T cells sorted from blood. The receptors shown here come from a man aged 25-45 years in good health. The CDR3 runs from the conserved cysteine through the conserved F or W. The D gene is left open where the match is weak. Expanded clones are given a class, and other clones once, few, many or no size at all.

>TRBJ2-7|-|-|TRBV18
TGTGCCAGCTCACCCACTATGGGCAGTACCTACGAGCAGTACTTC
CASSPTMGSTYEQYF
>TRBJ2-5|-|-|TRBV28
TGTGCCAGCAGTTTACGCGGGACAGTTCAAGAGACCCAGTACTTC
CASSLRGTVQETQYF
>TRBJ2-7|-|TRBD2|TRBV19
TGTGCCAGTAGTCGCACTAGCGGTAACTACGAGCAGTACTTC
CASSRTSGNYEQYF
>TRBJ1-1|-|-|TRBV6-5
TGTGCCAGCAGTTACTCAGCGGGTAACACTGAAGCTTTCTTT
CASSYSAGNTEAFF
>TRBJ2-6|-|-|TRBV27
TGTGCCAGCAGTTGGCGCTCTGGGGCCAACGTCCTGACTTTC
CASSWRSGANVLTF
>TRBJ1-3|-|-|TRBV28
TGTGCCAGCAGGGCCGCAGGGGTTAGTGGAAACACCATATATTTT
CASRAAGVSGNTIYF
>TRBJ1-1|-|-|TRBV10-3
TGTGCCATCAGTGAGTCTCACACTGAAGCTTTCTTT
CAISESHTEAFF
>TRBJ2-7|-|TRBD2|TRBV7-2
TGTGCCAGCAGCTTAGTAGGTAGCGGGAACGAGCAGTACTTC
CASSLVGSGNEQYF
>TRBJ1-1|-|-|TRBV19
TGTGCCAGTAGTATTGGCGGCCGTTTGGTTTCCACTGAAGCTTTCTTT
CASSIGGRLVSTEAFF
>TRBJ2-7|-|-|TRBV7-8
TGTGCCAGCAGCTTAGGTCTGTGGACAGAGTCCTACGAGCAGTACTTC
CASSLGLWTESYEQYF
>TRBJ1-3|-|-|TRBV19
TGTGCCAGTAGCGTTCAGTCTGGAAACACCATATATTTT
CASSVQSGNTIYF
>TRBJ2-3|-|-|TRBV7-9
TGTGCCAGCAGCTCTACAGGGATGAGCACAGATACGCAGTATTTT
CASSSTGMSTDTQYF
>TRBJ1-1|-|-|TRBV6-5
TGTGCCAGCAGCCTCAACAGGGAGAACACTGAAGCTTTCTTT
CASSLNRENTEAFF
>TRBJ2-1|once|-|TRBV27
TGTGCCAGCAGCCACATCGGGGGCCCTGACTACAATGAGCAGTTCTTC
CASSHIGGPDYNEQFF
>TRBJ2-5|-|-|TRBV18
TGTGCCAGCTCACGGACCTCCGGGGAGACCCAGTACTTC
CASSRTSGETQYF
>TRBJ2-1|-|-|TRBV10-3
TGTGCCACCTCGGAAGTAGGTTTGATTGAGCAGTTCTTC
CATSEVGLIEQFF
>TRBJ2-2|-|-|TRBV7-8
TGTGCCAGCAGCTCGCGGGCAAGGGGTTCCGGGGAGCTGTTTTTT
CASSSRARGSGELFF